This is a list of T cell receptor beta chains from one sample in a study of regulatory T cells in long-lasting Graves disease. From the multiplex PCR reads, TCRdb called clonotypes with MiXCR, one entry per CDR3 protein. The sample holds approximately 400,000 distinct CDR3 sequences; around 11% are singletons and the top ten take 18%. Separately, the same data were catalogued under a study of T cells in Graves' hyperthyroidism and ophthalmopathy.

This specimen consisted of peripheral blood mononuclear cells (PBMCs), obtained at new diagnosis, from a patient treated with antithyroid drugs. These receptors came from a woman aged 18-29 years with Graves disease. Both conserved end residues are part of each CDR3. D genes are given only for firm matches. Clone size, where shown, is once, few, many, or a class for clones that have expanded.

.	TRBV7-2	many	TRBJ2-7	TGTGCCAGCAGCTTGCCGACGAGGGATCAGTTTTCCTCCTACGAGCAGTACTTC	CASSLPTRDQFSSYEQYF
TRBD2	TRBV29-1	few	TRBJ2-3	TGCAGCGTTCCCGTCTTGCGGGGGAAAGGCACAGATACGCAGTATTTT	CSVPVLRGKGTDTQYF
TRBD1	TRBV28	many	TRBJ2-2	TGTGCCAGCAGTCCTTCTCCCTGGACAGGAAAGAACACCGGGGAGCTGTTTTTT	CASSPSPWTGKNTGELFF
.	TRBV11-2	few	TRBJ2-1	TGTGCCAGCAGCTTAGCGGGAGTTAGCAATGAGCAGTTCTTC	CASSLAGVSNEQFF
TRBD1	TRBV27	.	TRBJ1-1	TGTGCCAGCATGACAGGGATGAACACTGAAGCTTTCTTT	CASMTGMNTEAFF
.	TRBV12-3/TRBV12-4	.	TRBJ2-6	TGTGCCAGCACTTGGAGATCTGGGGCCAACGTCCTGACTTTC	CASTWRSGANVLTF
.	TRBV7-3	many	TRBJ2-7	TGTGCCAGCAGCCCCCTTGAAAGTTTCTATCCCTACGAGCAGTACTTC	CASSPLESFYPYEQYF
.	TRBV27	many	TRBJ1-5	TGTGCCAGCAGTTTATCCCTCGGGTATCAGCCCCAGCATTTT	CASSLSLGYQPQHF
.	TRBV6-1	many	TRBJ2-7	TGTGCCAGCAGGACTACCTACGAGCAGTACTTC	CASRTTYEQYF
TRBD1	TRBV20-1	many	TRBJ2-1	TGCAGTGCTACCGGGACAGCGCGGTTTCCTCCCTACAATGAGCAGTTCTTC	CSATGTARFPPYNEQFF
.	TRBV7-9	many	TRBJ1-4	TGTGCCAGCAGCTTAGCAGGGTATAGTGAAAAACTGTTTTTT	CASSLAGYSEKLFF
.	TRBV20-1	many	TRBJ2-7	TGCAGTGCTGGCTGGGACTTCGAGCAGTACTTC	CSAGWDFEQYF
TRBD2	TRBV6-4	few	TRBJ2-3	TGTGCCAGCAACGAGGGACTAGAGGCAGATACGCAGTATTTT	CASNEGLEADTQYF
.	TRBV19	few	TRBJ1-1	TGTGCCAGTAGTATAGTCGTCAGGAACACTGAAGCTTTCTTT	CASSIVVRNTEAFF
.	TRBV12-3/TRBV12-4	many	TRBJ1-2	TGTGCCAGCAGTTTAAGCCCCGGCTCCACTAATGGCTACACCTTC	CASSLSPGSTNGYTF
TRBD2	TRBV20-1	.	TRBJ2-1	TGCAGTGCTCCCGGGGGGGGGGTTGGCAATGAGCAGTTCTTC	CSAPGGGVGNEQFF
.	TRBV20-1	many	TRBJ2-1	TGCAGTGGGACCGAACTCTCCAATGAGCAGTTCTTC	CSGTELSNEQFF
.	TRBV13	many	TRBJ1-2	TGTGCCAGCAGCTTTCGACGACAGCCCTATGGCTACACCTTC	CASSFRRQPYGYTF
TRBD1	TRBV7-9	few	TRBJ2-2	TGTGCCAGCAGCTTCAACAGGGGAAACACCGGGGAGCTGTTTTTT	CASSFNRGNTGELFF
.	TRBV11-2	many	TRBJ1-1	TGTGCCAGCAGCTTAGGGACCGGGCGGGTTAAGAACACTGAAGCTTTCTTT	CASSLGTGRVKNTEAFF
.	TRBV25-1	many	TRBJ2-3	TGTGCCAGCAGTGAAAAGGGCACAGATACGCAGTATTTT	CASSEKGTDTQYF
TRBD2	TRBV11-2	many	TRBJ2-5	TGTGCCAGCAGCTTAGTCGGGGGACTACAAGAGACCCAGTACTTC	CASSLVGGLQETQYF
TRBD2	TRBV7-2	many	TRBJ2-1	TGTGCCAGCAGCTTAACGGGAGGGGCAAATGAGCAGTTCTTC	CASSLTGGANEQFF
TRBD1	TRBV6-1	many	TRBJ2-6	TGTGCCAGCAGCCATGGACAGGGGGCTATTAGCTCTGGGGCCAACGTCCTGACTTTC	CASSHGQGAISSGANVLTF
TRBD1	TRBV20-1	.	TRBJ2-5	TGCAGTGCTTCCCCCCGGGACAGGGTGAGCGAGACCCAGTACTTC	CSASPRDRVSETQYF
.	TRBV6-2/TRBV6-3	few	TRBJ1-3	TGTGCCAGCGAATCAATGGGGGACTCTGGAAACACCATATATTTT	CASESMGDSGNTIYF
.	TRBV19	few	TRBJ2-4	TGTGCCAGTAATCCGGGCGGGCGGGAAGTTTCCTTTGCCAAAAACATTCAGTACTTC	CASNPGGREVSFAKNIQYF
.	TRBV9	many	TRBJ1-1	TGTGCCAGCAGCCTTATGTCGGACACTGAAGCTTTCTTT	CASSLMSDTEAFF
TRBD1	TRBV4-1	.	TRBJ1-5	TGCGCCAGCAGCCAAGGGGCAGGGGGGTTACAGCCCCAGCATTTT	CASSQGAGGLQPQHF
.	TRBV4-3	.	TRBJ2-7	TGCGCCAGCAGCCAAGGGGCCAGGGGCTCCTACGAGCAGTACTTC	CASSQGARGSYEQYF
TRBD2	TRBV2	many	TRBJ2-1	TGTGCCAGCAATCCGAGGGAGGGCTCCTACAATGAGCAGTTCTTC	CASNPREGSYNEQFF
.	TRBV6-2/TRBV6-3	few	TRBJ1-2	TGTGCCAGCAGTTACTCCCGAGGGTATGGCTACACCTTC	CASSYSRGYGYTF
TRBD1	TRBV7-9	few	TRBJ1-6	TGTGCCAGCAGCTTTTCTGTCCCGGGACAGGGTCGACCGTATAATTCACCCCTCCACTTT	CASSFSVPGQGRPYNSPLHF
TRBD2	TRBV20-1	few	TRBJ2-4	TGCAGTGCTAGACAGCTAGCGGGTTCTCCAAACATTCAGCACTTC	CSARQLAGSPNIQHF
TRBD1	TRBV6-2/TRBV6-3	.	TRBJ2-3	TGTGCCAGCATCAGGACAGGATCCACAGATACGCAGTATTTT	CASIRTGSTDTQYF
TRBD1	TRBV14	few	TRBJ2-3	TGTGCCAGCAGCCTAAGGACAGGGAGCACAGATACGCAGTATTTT	CASSLRTGSTDTQYF
.	TRBV6-1	many	TRBJ1-1	TGTGCCAGCAGGGCAGGAAACACTGAAGCTTTCTTT	CASRAGNTEAFF
TRBD2	TRBV3-1	many	TRBJ2-1	TGTGCCAGCAGCCAAGAGTTGAGAACTAGCGGCTACAATGAGCAGTTCTTC	CASSQELRTSGYNEQFF
TRBD2	TRBV5-1	many	TRBJ2-7	TGCGCCAGCAGCTACGGGACTAGCAGCGAGCAGTACTTC	CASSYGTSSEQYF
.	TRBV12-3/TRBV12-4	.	TRBJ1-6	TGTGCCAGCAGTAACCGGGACAACCTCCACTTT	CASSNRDNLHF
TRBD2	TRBV20-1	many	TRBJ2-7	TGCAGTGTTAGAGAGCTAGCGGGTTTATACGAGCAGTACTTC	CSVRELAGLYEQYF
.	TRBV6-1	many	TRBJ2-2	TGTGCCAGCATCTCGGCCGGGGAGCTGTTTTTT	CASISAGELFF
TRBD1	TRBV4-1	few	TRBJ1-5	TGCGCCAGCAGCCACCCCACGGACAGGGCCAATCAGCCCCAGCATTTT	CASSHPTDRANQPQHF
.	TRBV2	many	TRBJ2-5	TGTGCCAGCACTGGCTTCCCCGAAGAGACCCAGTACTTC	CASTGFPEETQYF
.	TRBV5-6	few	TRBJ2-5	TGTGCCAGCAGCTTGTTCGGGGTATCAGTTCAAGAGGCCCAGTACTTC	CASSLFGVSVQEAQYF
TRBD1	TRBV2	many	TRBJ1-5	TGTGCCAGCAGCCGGACAGGGAGCAATCAGCCCCAGCATTTT	CASSRTGSNQPQHF
.	TRBV20-1	few	TRBJ2-6	TGCAGTGCTGTTACTAGAAGTGGGGCCAACGTCCTGACTTTC	CSAVTRSGANVLTF
TRBD1	TRBV4-2	many	TRBJ1-2	TGTGCCAGCAGCCAACAACCGGGACAGAAAACTGGCTACACCTTC	CASSQQPGQKTGYTF
.	TRBV7-9	many	TRBJ2-1	TGTGCCAGCAGCTCTCGCGCTCTCTCGACTGAGCAGTTCTTC	CASSSRALSTEQFF
.	TRBV14	many	TRBJ2-1	TGTGCCAGCAGCCAAGGACCGGCTCGTGAGCAGTTCTTC	CASSQGPAREQFF
TRBD2	TRBV4-1	.	TRBJ2-7	TGCGCCAGCAGCCCCCCCGCGGGAGTAGGATACGGGCAGTACTTC	CASSPPAGVGYGQYF
.	TRBV18	few	TRBJ2-6	TGTGCCAGCTCACCGGACAGCCTCTCTGGGGCCAACGTCCTGACTTTC	CASSPDSLSGANVLTF
.	TRBV5-1	many	TRBJ2-2	TGCGCCAGCAAGGCGGATAACACCGGGGAGCTGTTTTTT	CASKADNTGELFF
.	TRBV10-3	few	TRBJ1-5	TGTGCCATCAGTGTAAGAACTTCACTACCGCCTTTCGATCGCAATCAGCCCCAGCATTTT	CAISVRTSLPPFDRNQPQHF
.	TRBV20-1	many	TRBJ1-2	TGCAGTGCTAAGGTGTGGGGACTCTTGTCTAACTATGGCTACACCTTC	CSAKVWGLLSNYGYTF
.	TRBV6-1	few	TRBJ2-1	TGTGCCAGCACCCCCCTAGGGGACTCCTCCTACAATGAGCAGTTCTTC	CASTPLGDSSYNEQFF